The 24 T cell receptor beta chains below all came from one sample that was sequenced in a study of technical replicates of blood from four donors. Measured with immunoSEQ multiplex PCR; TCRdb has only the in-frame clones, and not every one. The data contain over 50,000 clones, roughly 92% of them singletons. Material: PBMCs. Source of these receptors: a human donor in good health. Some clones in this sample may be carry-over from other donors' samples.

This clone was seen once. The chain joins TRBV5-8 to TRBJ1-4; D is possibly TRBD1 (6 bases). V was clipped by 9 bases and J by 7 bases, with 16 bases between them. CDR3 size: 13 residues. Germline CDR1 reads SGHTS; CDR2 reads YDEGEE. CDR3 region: CAKRTVRGEKLFF. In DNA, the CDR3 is TGTGCCAAGAGGACAGTCCGGGGTGAAAAACTGTTTTTT.

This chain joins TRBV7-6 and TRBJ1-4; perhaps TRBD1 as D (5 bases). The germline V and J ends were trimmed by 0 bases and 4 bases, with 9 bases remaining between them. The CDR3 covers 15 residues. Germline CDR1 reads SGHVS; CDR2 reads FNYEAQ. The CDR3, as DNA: TGTGCCAGCAGCTTAGCGCGGGGCTTTAATGAAAAACTGTTTTTT. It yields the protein CASSLARGFNEKLFF. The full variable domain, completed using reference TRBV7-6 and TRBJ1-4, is GAGVSQSPRYKVTKRGQDVALRCDPISGHVSLYWYRQALGQGPEFLTYFNYEAQQDKSGLPNDRFSAERPEGSISTLTIQRTEQRDSAMYRCASSLARGFNEKLFFGSGTQLSVL.

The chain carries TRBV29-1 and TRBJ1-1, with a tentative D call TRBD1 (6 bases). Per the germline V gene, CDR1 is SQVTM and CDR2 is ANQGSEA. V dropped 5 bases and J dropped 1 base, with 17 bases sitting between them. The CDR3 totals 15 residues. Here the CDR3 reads CSVRSQGRENTEAFF. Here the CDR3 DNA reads TGCAGCGTTAGATCACAGGGTCGGGAGAACACTGAAGCTTTCTTT.

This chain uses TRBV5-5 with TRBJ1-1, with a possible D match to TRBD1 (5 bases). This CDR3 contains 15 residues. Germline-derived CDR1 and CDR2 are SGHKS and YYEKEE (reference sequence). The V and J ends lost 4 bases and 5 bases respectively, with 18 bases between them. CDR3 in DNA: TGTGCCAGCAGCAGACCCGGGGGGGGAAGGACTGAAGCTTTCTTT. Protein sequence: CASSRPGGGRTEAFF.

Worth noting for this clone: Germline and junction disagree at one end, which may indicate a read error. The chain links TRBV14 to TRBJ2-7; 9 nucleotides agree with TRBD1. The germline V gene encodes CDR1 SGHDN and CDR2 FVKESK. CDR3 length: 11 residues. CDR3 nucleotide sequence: TGCCCCGGGGGACAGGGATACGAGCAGTACTTC. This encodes CPGGQGYEQYF. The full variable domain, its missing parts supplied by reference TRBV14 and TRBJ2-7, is EAGVTQFPSHSVIEKGQTVTLRCDPISGHDNLYWYRRVMGKEIKFLLHFVKESKQDESGMPNNRFLAERTGGTYSTLKVQPAELEDSGVYFCPGGQGYEQYFGPGTRLTVT.

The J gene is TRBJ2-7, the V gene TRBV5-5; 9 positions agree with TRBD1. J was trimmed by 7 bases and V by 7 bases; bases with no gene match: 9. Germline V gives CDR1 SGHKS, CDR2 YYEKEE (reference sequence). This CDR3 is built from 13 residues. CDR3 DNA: TGTGCCAGCGGTGGGACAGGGTTGGGGGAGCAGTACTTC. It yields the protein CASGGTGLGEQYF.

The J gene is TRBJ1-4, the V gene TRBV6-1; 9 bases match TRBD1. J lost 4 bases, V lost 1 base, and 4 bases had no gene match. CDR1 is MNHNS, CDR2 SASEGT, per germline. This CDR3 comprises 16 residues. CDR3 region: CASSEGLGQGNEKLFF. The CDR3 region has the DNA TGTGCCAGCAGTGAAGGGTTGGGACAGGGTAATGAAAAACTGTTTTTT.

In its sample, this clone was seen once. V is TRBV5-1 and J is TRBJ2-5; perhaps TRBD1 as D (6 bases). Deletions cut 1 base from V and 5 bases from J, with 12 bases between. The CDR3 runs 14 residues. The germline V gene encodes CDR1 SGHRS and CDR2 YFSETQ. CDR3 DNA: TGCGCCAGCAGCTTGACAGGGACGTTGGAGACCCAGTACTTC. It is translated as CASSLTGTLETQYF.

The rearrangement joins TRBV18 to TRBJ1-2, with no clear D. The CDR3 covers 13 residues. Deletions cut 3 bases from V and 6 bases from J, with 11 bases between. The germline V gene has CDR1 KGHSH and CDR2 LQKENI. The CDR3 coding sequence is TGTGCCAGCTCACCTGCAGGTTACGATGGCTACACCTTC. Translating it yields CASSPAGYDGYTF. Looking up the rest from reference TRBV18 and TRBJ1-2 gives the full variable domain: NAGVMQNPRHLVRRRGQEARLRCSPMKGHSHVYWYRQLPEEGLKFMVYLQKENIIDESGMPKERFSAEFPKEGPSILRIQQVVRGDSAAYFCASSPAGYDGYTFGSGTRLTVV.

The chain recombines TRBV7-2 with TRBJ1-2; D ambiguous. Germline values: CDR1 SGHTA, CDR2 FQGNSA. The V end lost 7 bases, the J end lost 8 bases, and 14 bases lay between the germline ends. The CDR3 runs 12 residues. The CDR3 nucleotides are TGTGCCAGCATGGTCACAGTAGAAGGCTACACCTTC. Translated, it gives CASMVTVEGYTF. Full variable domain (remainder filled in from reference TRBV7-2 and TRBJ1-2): GAGVSQSPSNKVTEKGKDVELRCDPISGHTALYWYRQSLGQGLEFLIYFQGNSAPDKSGLPSDRFSAERTGGSVSTLTIQRTQQEDSAVYLCASMVTVEGYTFGSGTRLTVV.

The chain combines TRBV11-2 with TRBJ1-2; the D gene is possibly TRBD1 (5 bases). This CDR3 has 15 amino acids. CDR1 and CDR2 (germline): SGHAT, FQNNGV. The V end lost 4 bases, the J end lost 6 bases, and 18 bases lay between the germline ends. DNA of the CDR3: TGTGCCAGCAGCTCTAAGCAGGGTGTTTCCCATGGCTACACCTTC. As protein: CASSSKQGVSHGYTF.

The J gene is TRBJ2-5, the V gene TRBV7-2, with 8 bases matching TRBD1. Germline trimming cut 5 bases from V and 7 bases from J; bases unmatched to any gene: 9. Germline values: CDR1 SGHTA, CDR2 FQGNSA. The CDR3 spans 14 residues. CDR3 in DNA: TGTGCCAGCAGCGAGGGACAGGCCCGCCGGACCCAGTACTTC. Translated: CASSEGQARRTQYF.

In nucleotides, the CDR3 is TGTGCCAGCAGTACTTACAGGGCCGTTACTGAAAAACTGTTTTTT. It encodes CASSTYRAVTEKLFF. V is TRBV27 and J is TRBJ1-4, with D maybe TRBD1 (6 bases). The CDR3 sequence is 15 residues long. Germline-derived CDR1 and CDR2 are MNHEY and SMNVEV (reference sequence). V was pared by 5 bases and J by 7 bases, with 17 bases between.

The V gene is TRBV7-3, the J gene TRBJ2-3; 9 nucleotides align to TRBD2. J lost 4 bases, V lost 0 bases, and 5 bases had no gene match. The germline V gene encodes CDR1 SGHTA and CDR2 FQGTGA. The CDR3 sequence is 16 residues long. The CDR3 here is CASSLTGGGAADTQYF. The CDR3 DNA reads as TGTGCCAGCAGCTTAACGGGCGGGGGGGCAGCAGATACGCAGTATTTT.

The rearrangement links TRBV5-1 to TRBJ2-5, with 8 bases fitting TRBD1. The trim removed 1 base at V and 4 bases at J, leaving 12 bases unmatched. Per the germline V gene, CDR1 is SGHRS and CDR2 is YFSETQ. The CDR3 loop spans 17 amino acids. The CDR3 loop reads CASSLSLGQVAGETQYF. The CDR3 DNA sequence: TGCGCCAGCAGCTTGTCGCTGGGACAGGTGGCGGGAGAGACCCAGTACTTC. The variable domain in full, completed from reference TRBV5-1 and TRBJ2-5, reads KAGVTQTPRYLIKTRGQQVTLSCSPISGHRSVSWYQQTPGQGLQFLFEYFSETQRNKGNFPGRFSGRQFSNSRSEMNVSTLELGDSALYLCASSLSLGQVAGETQYFGPGTRLLVL.

The chain's CDR3 is CASSLILATDTQYF. CDR3 nucleotide sequence: TGTGCCAGCAGTTTGATACTAGCGACAGATACGCAGTATTTT. The rearrangement joins TRBV7-2 to TRBJ2-3; 7 bases match TRBD2. Unmatched junction bases numbered 6, after V lost 6 bases and J lost 3 bases. Germline V CDR1 and CDR2: SGHTA, FQGNSA. This CDR3 region has 14 residues.

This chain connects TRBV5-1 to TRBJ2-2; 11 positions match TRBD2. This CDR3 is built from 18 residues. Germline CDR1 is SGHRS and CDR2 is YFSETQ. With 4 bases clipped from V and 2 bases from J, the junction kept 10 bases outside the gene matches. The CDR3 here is CASSTGVGLAVNTGELFF. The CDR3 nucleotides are TGCGCCAGCAGCACGGGAGTGGGACTAGCGGTTAACACCGGGGAGCTGTTTTTT.

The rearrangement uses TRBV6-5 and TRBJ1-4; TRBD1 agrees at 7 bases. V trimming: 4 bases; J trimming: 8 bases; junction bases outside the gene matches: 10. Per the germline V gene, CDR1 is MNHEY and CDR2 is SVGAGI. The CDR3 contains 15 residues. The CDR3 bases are TGTGCCAGCAGTTCCACAACAGGGGTAGGAGAAAAACTGTTTTTT. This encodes CASSSTTGVGEKLFF.

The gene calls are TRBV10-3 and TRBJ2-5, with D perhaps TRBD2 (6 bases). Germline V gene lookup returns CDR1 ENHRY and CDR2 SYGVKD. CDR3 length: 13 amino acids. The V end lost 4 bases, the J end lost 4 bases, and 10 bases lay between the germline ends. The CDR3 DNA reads TGTGCCATCAGTGGACTAGGTGGAGAGACCCAGTACTTC. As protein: CAISGLGGETQYF.

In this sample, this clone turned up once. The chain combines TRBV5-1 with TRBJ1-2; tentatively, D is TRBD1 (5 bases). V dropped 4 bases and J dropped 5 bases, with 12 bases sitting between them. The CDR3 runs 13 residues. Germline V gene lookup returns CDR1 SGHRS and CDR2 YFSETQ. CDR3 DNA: TGCGCCAGCAGCCTCGACAGCGATTATGGCTACACCTTC. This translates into CASSLDSDYGYTF. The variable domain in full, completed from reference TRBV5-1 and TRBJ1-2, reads KAGVTQTPRYLIKTRGQQVTLSCSPISGHRSVSWYQQTPGQGLQFLFEYFSETQRNKGNFPGRFSGRQFSNSRSEMNVSTLELGDSALYLCASSLDSDYGYTFGSGTRLTVV.

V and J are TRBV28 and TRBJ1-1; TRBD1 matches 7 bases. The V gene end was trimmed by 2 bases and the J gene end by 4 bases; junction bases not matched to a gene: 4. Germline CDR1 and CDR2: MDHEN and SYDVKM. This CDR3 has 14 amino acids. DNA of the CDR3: TGTGCCAGCAGTTTAAGGGGGCGAGTCACTGAAGCTTTCTTT. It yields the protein CASSLRGRVTEAFF.

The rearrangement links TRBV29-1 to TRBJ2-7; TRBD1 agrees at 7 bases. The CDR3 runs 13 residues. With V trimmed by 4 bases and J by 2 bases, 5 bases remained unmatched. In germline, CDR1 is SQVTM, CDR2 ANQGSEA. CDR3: CSVARDSPYEQYF. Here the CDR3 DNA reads TGCAGCGTTGCCCGGGACAGTCCCTACGAGCAGTACTTC.

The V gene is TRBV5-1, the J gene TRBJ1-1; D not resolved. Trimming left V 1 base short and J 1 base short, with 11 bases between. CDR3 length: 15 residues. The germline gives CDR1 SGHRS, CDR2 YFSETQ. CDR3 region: CASSLPQAGNTEAFF. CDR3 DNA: TGCGCCAGCAGCTTGCCCCAGGCAGGGAACACTGAAGCTTTCTTT.

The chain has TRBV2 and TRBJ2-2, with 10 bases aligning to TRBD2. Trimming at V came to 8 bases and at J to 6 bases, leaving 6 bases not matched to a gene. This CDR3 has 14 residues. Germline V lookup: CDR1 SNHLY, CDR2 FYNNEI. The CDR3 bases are TGTGCCAGCTCCGGTCTAGCGGGAGCCGGGGAGCTGTTTTTT. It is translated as CASSGLAGAGELFF.